The 14 T cell receptor beta chains presented below share a single source sample, sequenced in a study of cytomegalovirus exposure and HLA in healthy donors. PCR was performed using 60 Vbeta and 13 Jbeta primers. Libraries were prepared by immunoSEQ multiplex PCR; TCRdb keeps only in-frame clonotypes and omits some of them. This table has 95,000 to 150,000 clones, 75% to 90% appearing once. Sequencing input: PBMCs. The receptors were gathered from a man under 40 in good health and CMV-seronegative.

The chain combines TRBV10-3 with TRBJ2-2; 9 bases are a match to TRBD2. Germline CDR1 and CDR2: ENHRY and SYGVKD. With 3 bases clipped from V and 1 base from J, the junction kept 9 bases outside the gene matches. The CDR3 runs 18 residues. CDR3 residues: CAISDEAGGLQNTGELFF. CDR3 bases: TGTGCCATCAGTGACGAGGCGGGGGGGCTACAGAACACCGGGGAGCTGTTTTTT.

In this sample, this clone turned up once. V usage is TRBV7-2 and J usage is TRBJ2-2, with a weak D call TRBD2 (6 bases). CDR1 and CDR2 from the germline V gene are SGHTA and FQGNSA. CDR3 length equals 14 residues. V lost 6 bases and J lost 6, with 14 bases in between. This CDR3 reads CASSRGTVPGELFF. CDR3 nucleotides: TGTGCCAGCAGTCGAGGGACTGTGCCCGGGGAGCTGTTTTTT. The full variable domain, in which reference TRBV7-2 and TRBJ2-2 provide the parts outside the CDR3, is GAGVSQSPSNKVTEKGKDVELRCDPISGHTALYWYRQSLGQGLEFLIYFQGNSAPDKSGLPSDRFSAERTGGSVSTLTIQRTQQEDSAVYLCASSRGTVPGELFFGEGSRLTVL.

Regarding this clone: Its ends do not fully match the called genes, so a read error is possible. The chain is built from TRBV7-6 and TRBJ2-1; no reliable D call. This CDR3 comprises 15 residues. CDR1 is SGHVS and CDR2 is FNYEAQ in the germline V gene. CDR3 coding DNA: TGTACCAGCAGCTTAGTCAGAGCGCCCTACAATGAGCAGTTCTTC. Protein: CTSSLVRAPYNEQFF.

The gene calls are TRBV6-5 and TRBJ2-3; tentative D call: TRBD2 (6 bases). The length of the CDR3 is 15 residues. The germline V gene encodes CDR1 MNHEY and CDR2 SVGAGI. V was shortened by 0 bases and J by 5 bases, with 12 bases between the two germline ends. Written as DNA, the CDR3 is TGTGCCAGCAGTTACTCTTCCGGGGGAATAGATACGCAGTATTTT. It translates to CASSYSSGGIDTQYF.

This clone has only one observation. The chain employs TRBV6-5 and TRBJ2-5; possible D gene TRBD1, 5 bases. Between the trimmed V and J ends, which lost 5 bases and 1 base, there was a span of 14 bases. The length of the CDR3 is 15 residues. Germline values: CDR1 MNHEY, CDR2 SVGAGI. Here the CDR3 reads CASSPERQSQETQYF. The DNA of the CDR3 is TGTGCCAGCAGTCCTGAGAGACAGTCCCAAGAGACCCAGTACTTC.

This chain links TRBV21-1 with TRBJ2-7; TRBD1, the table's D call, lacks a check against the DNA. TRBV21-1 has pseudogene status. The CDR3 loop spans 16 amino acids. CDR3 sequence reads: CASSNCVVGQRYEQYF. DNA of the CDR3: TGTGCCAGCAGCAATTGTGTAGTGGGACAGCGGTACGAGCAGTACTTC.

The V call is TRBV5-6, the J call TRBJ2-3; a possible D gene is TRBD1 (7 bases). The CDR3 has 16 amino acids. The germline V gene has CDR1 SGHDT and CDR2 YYEEEE. V was pared by 6 bases and J by 1 base, with 18 bases between. CDR3 in DNA: TGTGCCAGCAACACGTGGAGGGGGCCAGGCACAGATACGCAGTATTTT. This codes for CASNTWRGPGTDTQYF. Based on the CDR3 plus reference TRBV5-6 and TRBJ2-3, the full variable domain is DAGVTQSPTHLIKTRGQQVTLRCSPKSGHDTVSWYQQALGQGPQFIFQYYEEEERQRGNFPDRFSGHQFPNYSSELNVNALLLGDSALYLCASNTWRGPGTDTQYFGPGTRLTVL.

For the CDR3, the DNA is TGTGCCAGCAGCCTGCGTAGCAGGGAATCTGAGACCCAGTACTTC. It specifies CASSLRSRESETQYF. The chain links TRBV5-8 to TRBJ2-5; perhaps TRBD1 as D (5 bases). The CDR3 covers 15 residues. Germline CDR1 reads SGHTS; CDR2 reads YDEGEE. The ends were cut back, 4 bases at V and 5 bases at J, with 18 bases in the middle.

By sample share, this clone is medium-sized (0.01 to 0.1%). V usage is TRBV4-3 and J usage is TRBJ1-1, with a tentative D call TRBD1 (6 bases). The CDR3 consists of 13 residues. The ends were cut back, 4 bases at V and 1 base at J, with 7 bases in the middle. In germline, CDR1 is LGHNA, CDR2 YSLEER. Here the CDR3 reads CASSPTGNTEAFF. The CDR3 DNA is TGCGCCAGCAGCCCGACAGGGAACACTGAAGCTTTCTTT.

This clone was seen only a few times. The chain has TRBV7-2 and TRBJ2-3; 10 positions agree with TRBD2. The CDR3 consists of 14 residues. Unmatched junction bases numbered 5, after V lost 7 bases and J lost 4 bases. Germline V CDR1 and CDR2: SGHTA, FQGNSA. CDR3 DNA: TGTGCCAGCACGATAGCGGGGGGTCCAGATACGCAGTATTTT. It specifies CASTIAGGPDTQYF.

The chain joins TRBV7-8 to TRBJ2-3, with 8 positions matching TRBD2. There are 16 residues in the CDR3. Per germline, CDR1 SGHVS and CDR2 FQNEAQ. The J segment lost 3 bases and the V segment lost 1 base, leaving 6 bases of the junction unmatched. DNA of the CDR3: TGTGCCAGCAGCTTAGTCTCGCGGGGGGCGACAGATACGCAGTATTTT. Its protein is CASSLVSRGATDTQYF.

This rearrangement joins TRBV28 to TRBJ2-7, with D possibly being TRBD2 (5 bases). The length of the CDR3 is 15 residues. Trimming took off 6 bases at V and 5 bases at J, with 20 bases between the two ends. Germline CDR1 MDHEN, CDR2 SYDVKM. The CDR3 is CASSIFTVPGNEQYF. The CDR3 bases are TGTGCCAGCAGCATATTTACGGTTCCGGGGAACGAGCAGTACTTC.

The chain joins TRBV5-1 to TRBJ2-5; 14 bases agree with TRBD2. There are 18 residues in the CDR3. Trimming removed 3 bases from V and 4 bases from J; junction bases left unmatched: 11. In germline, CDR1 is SGHRS, CDR2 YFSETQ. For the CDR3, the DNA is TGCGCCAGCAGCTCCAACCTCCCGGGACTAGCGGGGGTAGAGACCCAGTACTTC. This translates into CASSSNLPGLAGVETQYF. The full variable domain, completed using reference TRBV5-1 and TRBJ2-5, is KAGVTQTPRYLIKTRGQQVTLSCSPISGHRSVSWYQQTPGQGLQFLFEYFSETQRNKGNFPGRFSGRQFSNSRSEMNVSTLELGDSALYLCASSSNLPGLAGVETQYFGPGTRLLVL.

J is TRBJ1-6 and V is TRBV19, with TRBD1 identical over 7 bases. V lost 4 bases and J lost 7; bases outside the gene matches: 7. Germline loops: CDR1 LNHDA, CDR2 SQIVND (reference sequence). The CDR3 runs 15 residues. The CDR3 DNA reads TGTGCCAGTAGTACCTTGGAGGGACAGAATTCACCCCTCCACTTT. Its protein is CASSTLEGQNSPLHF.